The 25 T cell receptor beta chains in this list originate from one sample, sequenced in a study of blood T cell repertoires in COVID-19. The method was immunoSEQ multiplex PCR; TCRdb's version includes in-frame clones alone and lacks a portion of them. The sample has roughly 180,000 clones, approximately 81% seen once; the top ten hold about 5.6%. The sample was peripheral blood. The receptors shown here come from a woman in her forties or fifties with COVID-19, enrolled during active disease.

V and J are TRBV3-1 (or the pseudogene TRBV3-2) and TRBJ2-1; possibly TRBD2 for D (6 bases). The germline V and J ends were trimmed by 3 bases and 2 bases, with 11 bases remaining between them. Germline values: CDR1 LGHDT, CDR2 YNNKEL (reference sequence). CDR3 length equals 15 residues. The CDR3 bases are TGTGCCAGCAGCCATGGCGGGGCCACCTACAATGAGCAGTTCTTC. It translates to CASSHGGATYNEQFF.

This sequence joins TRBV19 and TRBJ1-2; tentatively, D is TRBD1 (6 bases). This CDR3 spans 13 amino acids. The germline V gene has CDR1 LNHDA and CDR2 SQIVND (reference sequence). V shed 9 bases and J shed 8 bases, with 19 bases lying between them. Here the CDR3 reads CASGTGGVGGYTF. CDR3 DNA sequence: TGTGCCAGCGGCACGGGGGGCGTGGGAGGCTACACCTTC.

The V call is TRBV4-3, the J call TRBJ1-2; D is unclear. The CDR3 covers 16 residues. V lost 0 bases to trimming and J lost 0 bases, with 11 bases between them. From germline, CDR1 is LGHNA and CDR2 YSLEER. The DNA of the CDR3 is TGCGCCAGCAGCCAAGACGTACAAGTTTCTAACTATGGCTACACCTTC. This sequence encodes CASSQDVQVSNYGYTF.

Written as DNA, the CDR3 is TGTGCCAGCAGCCAGGTGGCGCCTAATGAAAAACTGTTTTTT. Its protein is CASSQVAPNEKLFF. The chain employs TRBV7-9 and TRBJ1-4; D call uncertain. Germline loops: CDR1 SEHNR, CDR2 FQNEAQ (reference sequence). The V gene lost 5 bases and the J gene lost 3 bases, with 10 bases spanning the gap. CDR3 length equals 14 residues.

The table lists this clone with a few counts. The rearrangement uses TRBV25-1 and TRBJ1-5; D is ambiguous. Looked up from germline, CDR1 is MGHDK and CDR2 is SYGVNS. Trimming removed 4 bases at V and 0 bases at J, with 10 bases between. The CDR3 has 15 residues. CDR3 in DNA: TGTGCCAGCAGTGGCAACCTATATAGCAATCAGCCCCAGCATTTT. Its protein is CASSGNLYSNQPQHF.

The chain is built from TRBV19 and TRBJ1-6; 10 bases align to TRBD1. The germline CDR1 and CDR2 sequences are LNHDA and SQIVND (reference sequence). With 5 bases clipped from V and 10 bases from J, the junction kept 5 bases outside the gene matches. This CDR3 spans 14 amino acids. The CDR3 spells CASSWDRGKSPLHF. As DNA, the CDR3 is TGTGCCAGTAGTTGGGACAGGGGTAAGTCACCCCTCCACTTT.

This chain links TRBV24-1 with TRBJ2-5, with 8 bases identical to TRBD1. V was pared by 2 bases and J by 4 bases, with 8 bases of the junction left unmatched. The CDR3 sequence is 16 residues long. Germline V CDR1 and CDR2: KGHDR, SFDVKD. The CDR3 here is CATSDSLTGVSETQYF. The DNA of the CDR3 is TGTGCCACCAGTGATTCGTTGACAGGGGTATCAGAGACCCAGTACTTC.

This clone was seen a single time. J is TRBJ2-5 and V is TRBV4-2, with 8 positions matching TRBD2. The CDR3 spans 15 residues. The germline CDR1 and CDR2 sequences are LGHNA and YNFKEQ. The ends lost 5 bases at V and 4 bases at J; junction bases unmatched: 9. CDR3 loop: CASSLKTGGLETQYF. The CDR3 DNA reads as TGTGCCAGCAGCTTGAAGACGGGGGGGTTAGAGACCCAGTACTTC.

The CDR3 protein is CASSLGQGADEQYF. In DNA, the CDR3 is TGTGCCAGCAGCCTGGGACAGGGGGCAGACGAGCAGTACTTC. The gene calls are TRBV5-4 and TRBJ2-7; 12 bases align to TRBD1. V was clipped by 4 bases and J by 5 bases; unmatched bases: 4. The germline V gene has CDR1 SGHNT and CDR2 YYREEE (reference sequence). The CDR3 runs to 14 residues.

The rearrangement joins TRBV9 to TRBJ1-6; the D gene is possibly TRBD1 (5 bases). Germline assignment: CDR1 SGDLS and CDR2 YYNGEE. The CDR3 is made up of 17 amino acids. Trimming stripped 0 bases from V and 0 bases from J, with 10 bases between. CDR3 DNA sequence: TGTGCCAGCAGCGTAGCGGGGGTGAGCTCCTATAATTCACCCCTCCACTTT. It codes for CASSVAGVSSYNSPLHF.

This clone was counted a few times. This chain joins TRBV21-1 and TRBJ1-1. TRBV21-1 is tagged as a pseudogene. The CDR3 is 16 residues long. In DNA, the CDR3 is TGTGCCAGCAGCATCTGGTTAGGGGACTTTAATTCTGAAGCTTTCTTT. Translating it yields CASSIWLGDFNSEAFF.

CDR3 region: CASSPTSGGADEQFF. Here the CDR3 DNA reads TGTGCCAGCAGCCCCACTAGCGGGGGGGCAGACGAGCAGTTCTTC. The chain employs TRBV2 and TRBJ2-1; TRBD2 agrees at 13 bases. The CDR3 totals 15 residues. The junction had 9 bases not matched to a gene; V was cut back by 6 bases and J by 10 bases. Germline V gene sequence: CDR1 SNHLY, CDR2 FYNNEI.

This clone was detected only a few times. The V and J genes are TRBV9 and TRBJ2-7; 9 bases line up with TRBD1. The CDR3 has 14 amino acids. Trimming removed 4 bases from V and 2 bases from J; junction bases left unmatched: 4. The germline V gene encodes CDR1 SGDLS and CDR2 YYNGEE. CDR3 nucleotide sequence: TGTGCCAGCAGCCTTGGACAGGGGACCTACGAGCAGTACTTC. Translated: CASSLGQGTYEQYF.

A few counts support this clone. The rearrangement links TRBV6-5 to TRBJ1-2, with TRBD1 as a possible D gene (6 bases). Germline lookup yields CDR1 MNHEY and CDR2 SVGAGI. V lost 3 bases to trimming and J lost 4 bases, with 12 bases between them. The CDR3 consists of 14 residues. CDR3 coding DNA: TGTGCCAGCAGTTATCAAGGGGGTACCTATGGCTACACCTTC. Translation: CASSYQGGTYGYTF.

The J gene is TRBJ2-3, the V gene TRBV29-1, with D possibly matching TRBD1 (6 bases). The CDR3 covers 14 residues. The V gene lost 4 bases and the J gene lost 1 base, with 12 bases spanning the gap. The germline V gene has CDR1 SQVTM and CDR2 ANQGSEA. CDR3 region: CSVGLDSGTDTQYF. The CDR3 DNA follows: TGCAGCGTTGGCCTGGACAGTGGCACAGATACGCAGTATTTT.

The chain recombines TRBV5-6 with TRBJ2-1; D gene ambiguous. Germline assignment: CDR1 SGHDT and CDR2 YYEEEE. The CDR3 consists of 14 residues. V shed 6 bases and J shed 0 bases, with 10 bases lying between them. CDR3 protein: CASNLLSSYNEQFF. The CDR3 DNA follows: TGTGCCAGCAACCTTCTTAGCTCCTACAATGAGCAGTTCTTC.

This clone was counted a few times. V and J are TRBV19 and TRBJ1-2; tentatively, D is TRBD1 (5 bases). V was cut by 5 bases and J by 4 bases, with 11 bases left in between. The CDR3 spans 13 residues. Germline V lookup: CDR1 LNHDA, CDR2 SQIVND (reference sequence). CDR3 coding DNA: TGTGCCAGTAGTGATACAGGAGTCTATGGCTACACCTTC. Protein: CASSDTGVYGYTF.

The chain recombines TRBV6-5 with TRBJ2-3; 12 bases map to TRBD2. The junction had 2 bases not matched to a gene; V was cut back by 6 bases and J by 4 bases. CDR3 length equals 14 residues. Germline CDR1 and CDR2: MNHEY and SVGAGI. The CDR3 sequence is CASRASGGADTQYF. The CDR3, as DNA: TGTGCCAGCAGAGCTAGCGGGGGGGCAGATACGCAGTATTTT.

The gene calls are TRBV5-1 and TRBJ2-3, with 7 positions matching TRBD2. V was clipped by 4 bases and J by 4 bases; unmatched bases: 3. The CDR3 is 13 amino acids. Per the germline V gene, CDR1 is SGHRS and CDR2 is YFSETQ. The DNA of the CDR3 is TGCGCCAGCAGCGGGCGGGGGTCAGATACGCAGTATTTT. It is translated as CASSGRGSDTQYF.

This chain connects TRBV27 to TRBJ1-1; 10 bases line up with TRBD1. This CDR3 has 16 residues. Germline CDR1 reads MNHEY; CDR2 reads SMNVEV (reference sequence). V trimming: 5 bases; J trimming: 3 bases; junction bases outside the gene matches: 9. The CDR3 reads CASSRQTGGAYTEAFF. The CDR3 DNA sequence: TGTGCCAGCAGTCGGCAGACAGGGGGCGCCTACACTGAAGCTTTCTTT.

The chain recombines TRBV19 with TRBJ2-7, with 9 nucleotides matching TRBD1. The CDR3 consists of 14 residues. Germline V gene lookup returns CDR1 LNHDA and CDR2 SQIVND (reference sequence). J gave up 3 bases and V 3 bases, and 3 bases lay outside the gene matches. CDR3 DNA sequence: TGTGCCAGTAGTATTGGGACAGGGCTCTACGAGCAGTACTTC. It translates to CASSIGTGLYEQYF.

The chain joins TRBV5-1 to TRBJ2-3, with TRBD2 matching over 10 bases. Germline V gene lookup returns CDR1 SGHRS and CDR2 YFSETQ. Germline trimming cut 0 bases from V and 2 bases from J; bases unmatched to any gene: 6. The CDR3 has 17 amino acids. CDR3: CASSLEGSGGSTDTQYF. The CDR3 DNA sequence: TGCGCCAGCAGCTTGGAGGGTAGCGGGGGGTCCACAGATACGCAGTATTTT.

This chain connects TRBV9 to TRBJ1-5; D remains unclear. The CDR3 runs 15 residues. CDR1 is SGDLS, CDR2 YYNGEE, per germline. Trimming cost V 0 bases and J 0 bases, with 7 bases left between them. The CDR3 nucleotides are TGTGCCAGCAGCGTAGGAGGGAGTAGCAATCAGCCCCAGCATTTT. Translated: CASSVGGSSNQPQHF. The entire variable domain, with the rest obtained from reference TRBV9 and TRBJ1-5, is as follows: DSGVTQTPKHLITATGQRVTLRCSPRSGDLSVYWYQQSLDQGLQFLIQYYNGEERAKGNILERFSAQQFPDLHSELNLSSLELGDSALYFCASSVGGSSNQPQHFGDGTRLSIL.

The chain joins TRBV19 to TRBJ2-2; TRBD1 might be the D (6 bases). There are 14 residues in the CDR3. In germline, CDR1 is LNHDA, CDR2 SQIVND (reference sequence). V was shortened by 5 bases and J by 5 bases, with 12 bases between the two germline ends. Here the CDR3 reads CASSSGQPTGELFF. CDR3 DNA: TGTGCCAGTAGTTCCGGACAGCCGACCGGGGAGCTGTTTTTT. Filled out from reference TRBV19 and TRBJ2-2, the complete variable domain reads DGGITQSPKYLFRKEGQNVTLSCEQNLNHDAMYWYRQDPGQGLRLIYYSQIVNDFQKGDIAEGYSVSREKKESFPLTVTSAQKNPTAFYLCASSSGQPTGELFFGEGSRLTVL.

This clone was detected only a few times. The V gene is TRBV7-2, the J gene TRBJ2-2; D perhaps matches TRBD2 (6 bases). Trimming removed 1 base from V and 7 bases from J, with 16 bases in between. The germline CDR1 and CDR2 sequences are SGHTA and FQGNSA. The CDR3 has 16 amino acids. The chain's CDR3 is CASSLGNDHGSGELFF. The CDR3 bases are TGTGCCAGCAGCTTAGGGAATGACCACGGGAGCGGGGAGCTGTTTTTT.